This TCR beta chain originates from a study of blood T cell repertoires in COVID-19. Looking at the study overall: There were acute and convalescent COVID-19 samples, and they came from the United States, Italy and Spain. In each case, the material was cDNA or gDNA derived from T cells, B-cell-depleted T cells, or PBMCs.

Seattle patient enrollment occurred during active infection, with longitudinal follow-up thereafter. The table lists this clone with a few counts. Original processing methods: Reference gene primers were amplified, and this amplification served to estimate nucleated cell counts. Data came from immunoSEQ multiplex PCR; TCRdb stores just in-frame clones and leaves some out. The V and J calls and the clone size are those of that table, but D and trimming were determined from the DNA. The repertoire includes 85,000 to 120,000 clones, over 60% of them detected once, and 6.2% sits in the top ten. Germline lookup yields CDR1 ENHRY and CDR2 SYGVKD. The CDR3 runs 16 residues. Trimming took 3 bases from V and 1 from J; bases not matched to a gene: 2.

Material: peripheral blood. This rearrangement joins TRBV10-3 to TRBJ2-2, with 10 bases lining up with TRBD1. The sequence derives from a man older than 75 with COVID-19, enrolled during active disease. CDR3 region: CAISDWDRGNTGELFF. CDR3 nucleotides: TGTGCCATCAGTGATTGGGACAGGGGGAACACCGGGGAGCTGTTTTTT.